This TCR beta chain was identified in a study of blood T cell repertoires in COVID-19. Study information: Sites across the United States, Italy and Spain contributed samples from acute and convalescent COVID-19.

As originally analysed: Reference gene primer amplification in the assay estimated nucleated cell counts. Data came from immunoSEQ multiplex PCR; TCRdb stores just in-frame clones and leaves some out. The DNA gave D and trimming, while V, J and clone size come from that table. The table records about 230,000 clones, approximately 84% of them present only once. The receptor was derived from a man aged 45-65 years with COVID-19, enrolled during active disease. What was sequenced was peripheral blood.

CDR3 DNA sequence: TGTGCCAGCAGCTTCAGGGGTTGGAACACTGAAGCTTTCTTT. Translated, it gives CASSFRGWNTEAFF. The rearrangement uses TRBV5-5 and TRBJ1-1; possibly TRBD1 for D (6 bases). Germline V gene data show CDR1 as SGHKS and CDR2 as YYEKEE (reference sequence). The CDR3 contains 14 residues. V lost 2 bases, J lost 1 base, and 9 bases lay in between.